The rows below give T cell receptor beta chains drawn from one sample of a study of T-cell memory formation after mild COVID-19. TCRdb recomputed calls from the 5' RACE reads with MiXCR, one row per CDR3 protein. The sample records under 150,000 distinct CDR3 sequences, about 20% being singletons. The specimen was PBMCs or a T cell subset sorted from them (not recorded which). These receptor sequences come from a man aged 18-30 years who had mild COVID-19 (a few samples of this study predate the infection). Cell type and time point are not known. The CDR3 runs from the conserved cysteine through the conserved F or W. A D gene is named only where the DNA matches it firmly. Size values are once, few and many counts, or a class for expanded clones, and some rows have none.

TRBV4-3	-	-	14	TRBJ2-5	TGCGCCAGCAGCCAGGAGGGGCGCGGGGAGACCCAGTACTTC	CASSQEGRGETQYF
TRBV7-9	few	-	16	TRBJ2-5	TGTGCCAGCAGCTTAGCTGCGACAGGGGAGGGAGAGACCCAGTACTTC	CASSLAATGEGETQYF
TRBV29-1	-	TRBD1	16	TRBJ1-1	TGCAGCGTTGAGGGGGGACAGGGGAAGATGAACACTGAAGCTTTCTTT	CSVEGGQGKMNTEAFF
TRBV6-1	-	-	15	TRBJ2-3	TGTGCCAGCAGTGATCATCTGGTGTGGACAGATACGCAGTATTTT	CASSDHLVWTDTQYF
TRBV7-6	few	TRBD2	16	TRBJ2-5	TGTGCCAGCAGAGCGGGTCCTAGCGGGTTTCAAGAGACCCAGTACTTC	CASRAGPSGFQETQYF
TRBV7-6	-	TRBD1	12	TRBJ1-4	TGTGCCAGCGGGACAGGTGGCGAAAAACTGTTTTTT	CASGTGGEKLFF
TRBV7-7	few	-	13	TRBJ2-7	-	CASSFGPGDEQYF
TRBV7-9	few	-	14	TRBJ1-1	TGTGCCAGCAGCTTAGCAGGGAGGATCACTGAAGCTTTCTTT	CASSLAGRITEAFF
TRBV20-1	few	-	13	TRBJ2-1	TGCAGTGCTCTCAAGCGGGTCGGCAATGAGCAGTTCTTC	CSALKRVGNEQFF
TRBV5-1	-	-	17	TRBJ2-3	TGCGCCAGCAGCTTCAGCCCGGACCTACCCTCCCCAGATACGCAGTATTTT	CASSFSPDLPSPDTQYF
TRBV9	many	-	14	TRBJ2-1	TGTGCCAGCAGCCCCCCGGCTAGAAACGATGAGCAGTTCTTC	CASSPPARNDEQFF
TRBV12-3/TRBV12-4	many	-	15	TRBJ1-2	TGTGCCAGCAGTTTAGCGCTAGGCAGGAGCTATGGCTACACCTTC	CASSLALGRSYGYTF
TRBV6-5	-	TRBD2	16	TRBJ2-1	TGTGCCAGCAGTTACGTCGGGGGGACGGCCTACAATGAGCAGTTCTTC	CASSYVGGTAYNEQFF
TRBV6-5	-	-	13	TRBJ2-7	TGTGCCAGCGGGCTTGGGGCAGGGGCCGAGCAGTACTTC	CASGLGAGAEQYF
TRBV9	-	-	15	TRBJ1-4	TGTGCCAGCAGCACCCCGGGGGCCCCTAATGAAAAACTGTTTTTT	CASSTPGAPNEKLFF
TRBV5-5	many	-	14	TRBJ1-2	TGTGCCAGCAGCTTACATCAGGGATGGGATGGCTACACCTTC	CASSLHQGWDGYTF
TRBV6-5	few	TRBD1	11	TRBJ1-1	TGTGCCATAGGACAGGGCACTGAAGCTTTCTTT	CAIGQGTEAFF
TRBV6-5	few	TRBD1	13	TRBJ1-1	TGTGCCACTAACAGGGGCATGAACACTGAAGCTTTCTTT	CATNRGMNTEAFF
TRBV5-1	-	TRBD1	16	TRBJ1-1	TGCGCCAGCAGCTTACTACCTGGGACAGGGGTCACTGAAGCTTTCTTT	CASSLLPGTGVTEAFF
TRBV4-1	-	-	16	TRBJ2-7	TGCGCCAGCAGCCAAGAGGTTCGGGGCAGTGTGTACGAGCAGTACTTC	CASSQEVRGSVYEQYF
TRBV7-9	many	TRBD1	15	TRBJ2-1	TGTGCCAGCAGCCCTCCGGGACAGGCTTACAATGAGCAGTTCTTC	CASSPPGQAYNEQFF
TRBV18	-	TRBD2	18	TRBJ2-1	TGTGCCAGCTCACCATATTTCGGACTAGCGGGGGCCTACAATGAGCAGTTCTTC	CASSPYFGLAGAYNEQFF
TRBV27	-	TRBD1	15	TRBJ2-5	TGTGCCAGCAGTTCTATTAGGACAGGGGAAGAGACCCAGTACTTC	CASSSIRTGEETQYF
TRBV5-6	few	-	15	TRBJ2-3	TGTGCCAGCAGCTTGGTGCAGGGGCCCACAGATACGCAGTATTTT	CASSLVQGPTDTQYF
TRBV5-1	-	TRBD1	17	TRBJ1-5	TGCGCCAGCAGCTTGGGAGGCCACAGGGGGTCGGATCAGCCCCAGCATTTT	CASSLGGHRGSDQPQHF
TRBV4-3	few	TRBD1	15	TRBJ2-7	TGCGCCAGCAGCCAAGTAGGACCAGGGGGCTACGAGCAGTACTTC	CASSQVGPGGYEQYF
TRBV6-1	few	-	13	TRBJ1-1	TGTGCCAGCAGTGATAGGGCTCTGACTGAAGCTTTCTTT	CASSDRALTEAFF
TRBV7-6	many	-	13	TRBJ2-7	TGTGCCAGCAGCTTAGTGGGGGACTACGAGCAGTACTTC	CASSLVGDYEQYF
TRBV6-5	-	-	11	TRBJ1-1	TGTGCCAGCAGACCCGACACTGAAGCTTTCTTT	CASRPDTEAFF
TRBV20-1	few	-	13	TRBJ1-2	TGCAGTGCTATGGACTTCGAGGGCTATGGCTACACCTTC	CSAMDFEGYGYTF
TRBV7-9	-	TRBD2	17	TRBJ2-3	TGTGCCAGCAGCCCACCTAGCGGGGGGGAGTACGCAGATACGCAGTATTTT	CASSPPSGGEYADTQYF
TRBV11-2	once	TRBD2	17	TRBJ2-1	TGTGCCAGCAGCTTAAGTAGATCTAGCGGGGCGAAATTTGAGCAGTTCTTC	CASSLSRSSGAKFEQFF
TRBV6-2/TRBV6-3	-	-	12	TRBJ1-1	TGTGCCAGCAGTTTGAAGCTCACTGAAGCTTTCTTT	CASSLKLTEAFF
TRBV7-9	many	TRBD1	17	TRBJ2-3	TGTGCCAGCGGCAGGTCGGGACAGATAATTAGCACAGATACGCAGTATTTT	CASGRSGQIISTDTQYF
TRBV18	-	TRBD1	17	TRBJ2-5	TGTGCCAGCTCACCCCGACAGGGGCCCACCAGCCAAGAGACCCAGTACTTC	CASSPRQGPTSQETQYF
TRBV12-3/TRBV12-4	few	-	8	TRBJ1-1	TGTGCCAGTCCAAGGTGGTTCTTT	CASPRWFF
TRBV9	-	TRBD1	15	TRBJ1-1	TGTGCCAGCAGCGCTACAGGGGGCTGGGCCACTGAAGCTTTCTTT	CASSATGGWATEAFF
TRBV29-1	-	TRBD1	12	TRBJ2-5	TGCAGCGCACGACAGGGTTTGGAGACCCAGTACTTC	CSARQGLETQYF
TRBV7-9	few	-	11	TRBJ1-3	TGTGCCAGCAGCTTCGGAAACACCATATATTTT	CASSFGNTIYF
TRBV20-1	few	TRBD1	13	TRBJ2-2	TGCAGTGCTGACAGGGTAGACACCGGGGAGCTGTTTTTT	CSADRVDTGELFF
TRBV7-3	-	TRBD1	16	TRBJ2-2	TGTGCCAGCAGCTCTGTCCGGACAGGGGATCCCGGGGAGCTGTTTTTT	CASSSVRTGDPGELFF
TRBV5-6	few	-	13	TRBJ2-2	TGTGCCAGCAGCTTTGGAGCCACCGGGGAGCTGTTTTTT	CASSFGATGELFF
TRBV10-3	-	-	14	TRBJ2-7	TGTGCCATCAGCGATCAACGGGGCACGTACGAGCAGTACTTC	CAISDQRGTYEQYF
TRBV29-1	-	TRBD1	15	TRBJ2-7	TGCAGCGTGGCTGACAGGGGCGGTGGGCCCTACGAGCAGTACTTC	CSVADRGGGPYEQYF
TRBV27	-	TRBD2	14	TRBJ2-7	TGTGCCAGCAGTTTGGGGGGGTTCCGATACGAGCAGTACTTC	CASSLGGFRYEQYF
TRBV4-1	few	-	13	TRBJ1-1	TGCGCCAGCAGCTCCCGAATCGACACTGAAGCTTTCTTT	CASSSRIDTEAFF
TRBV7-8	many	TRBD2	15	TRBJ2-5	TGTGCCAGCAGCTTACAGCGGGGGGGCCGAGAGACCCAGTACTTC	CASSLQRGGRETQYF
TRBV6-5	-	TRBD1	14	TRBJ2-7	TGTGCCAGCAGTTCCGGGACAGGGACCTACGAGCAGTACTTC	CASSSGTGTYEQYF
TRBV4-1	few	-	16	TRBJ2-2	TGCGCCAGCAGCCAAGCCTTACGGGATAATGGCGGGGAGCTGTTTTTT	CASSQALRDNGGELFF
TRBV4-3	-	-	13	TRBJ2-7	TGCGCCAGCAGTCGAGCCCTAGACTACGAGCAGTACTTC	CASSRALDYEQYF
TRBV5-1	few	-	12	TRBJ1-2	TGCGCCAGCACGGGACCGAACTATGGCTACACCTTC	CASTGPNYGYTF
TRBV6-2/TRBV6-3	-	TRBD2	16	TRBJ2-5	TGTGCCAGCAGTTTGACAAGGACTAGCGGCCAAGAGACCCAGTACTTC	CASSLTRTSGQETQYF
TRBV7-8	-	TRBD1	15	TRBJ1-3	TGTGCCAGCAGCTTGTCAGGGGGTACTGGAAACACCATATATTTT	CASSLSGGTGNTIYF
TRBV9	few	TRBD1	15	TRBJ2-1	TGTGCCAGCACGAAGGGACAGGGGGCTGGCAATGAGCAGTTCTTC	CASTKGQGAGNEQFF
TRBV5-5	-	-	15	TRBJ2-7	TGTGCCAGCAGCTTCGATCTGCACCTCTCCTACGAGCAGTACTTC	CASSFDLHLSYEQYF
TRBV29-1	-	-	14	TRBJ1-1	TGCAGCGTTGAAGTCTATGGAGAGAACACTGAAGCTTTCTTT	CSVEVYGENTEAFF